These 18 T cell receptor beta chains share one sample of origin, sequenced in a study of long-term antiretroviral therapy in people with HIV. Sequencing relied on immunoSEQ assay v3.0, run at survey level. Assay: immunoSEQ multiplex PCR; the TCRdb copy retains only in-frame clones and omits some. The sample yields about 9,200 clones, roughly four fifths seen once. The starting material was unsorted PBMCs, obtained 1.8 years before starting antiretroviral therapy. Every receptor here comes from a man between 40 and 49 years old with HIV.

J is TRBJ2-1 and V is TRBV19; 9 nucleotides align to TRBD2. V lost 5 bases and J lost 2; bases outside the gene matches: 4. The V gene's germline CDR1 is LNHDA and CDR2 SQIVND (reference sequence). There are 15 residues in the CDR3. The CDR3 is CASSPVAGAYNEQFF. For the CDR3, the DNA is TGTGCCAGTAGTCCGGTAGCGGGGGCCTACAATGAGCAGTTCTTC.

The V gene is TRBV6-5, the J gene TRBJ2-3; TRBD1 matches at 11 bases. CDR1 is MNHEY, CDR2 SVGAGI, per germline. The CDR3 sequence is 15 residues long. V dropped 8 bases and J dropped 0; count of bases not matched to a gene: 4. CDR3 sequence: CASGGTGGSTDTQYF. CDR3 DNA: TGTGCCAGCGGGGGGACAGGGGGAAGCACAGATACGCAGTATTTT.

The rearrangement links TRBV29-1 to TRBJ2-2, with TRBD1 matching over 7 bases. V shed 2 bases and J 3 bases; nucleotides not matched to a gene: 12. Germline V CDR1 and CDR2: SQVTM, ANQGSEA. The CDR3 runs to 17 residues. Written as DNA, the CDR3 is TGCAGCGTTGAAACCCCCGGGACAGAGCCTTACACCGGGGAGCTGTTTTTT. Protein: CSVETPGTEPYTGELFF.

The chain joins TRBV7-9 to TRBJ1-6; TRBD1 matches at 10 bases. The trim removed 5 bases at V and 7 bases at J, leaving 2 bases unmatched. The CDR3 runs 14 residues. The V gene's germline CDR1 is SEHNR and CDR2 FQNEAQ (reference sequence). The CDR3 DNA sequence: TGTGCCAGCAGCCGGGGACAGGGGAATTCACCCCTCCACTTT. Translation gives CASSRGQGNSPLHF.

This chain joins TRBV5-1 and TRBJ1-4, with TRBD1 matching over 7 bases. This CDR3 is built from 16 residues. With 4 bases clipped from V and 4 bases from J, the junction kept 10 bases outside the gene matches. The V gene's germline CDR1 is SGHRS and CDR2 YFSETQ. CDR3 in amino acids: CASSARTGTVNEKLFF. For the CDR3, the DNA is TGCGCCAGCAGCGCACGAACCGGGACAGTTAATGAAAAACTGTTTTTT. The whole variable domain, filled in from reference TRBV5-1 and TRBJ1-4, reads KAGVTQTPRYLIKTRGQQVTLSCSPISGHRSVSWYQQTPGQGLQFLFEYFSETQRNKGNFPGRFSGRQFSNSRSEMNVSTLELGDSALYLCASSARTGTVNEKLFFGSGTQLSVL.

In its sample, this clone is medium-sized (0.01 to 0.1%). The CDR3 nucleotides are TGTGCCAGCAGCCTTTGGCCGCCAGACTATAACTATGGCTACACCTTC. Translation: CASSLWPPDYNYGYTF. This chain connects TRBV5-6 to TRBJ1-2; D not resolved. Germline CDR1 SGHDT, CDR2 YYEEEE. The CDR3 sequence is 16 residues long. V was shortened by 4 bases and J by 1 base, with 17 bases between the two germline ends.

J is TRBJ1-1 and V is TRBV11-3; D is ambiguous. Germline loops: CDR1 SGHNT, CDR2 YENEEA. V was pared by 0 bases and J by 8 bases, with 13 bases between. The CDR3 loop spans 14 amino acids. CDR3 coding DNA: TGTGCCAGCAGCTTAGATCTTGTAGGACCCGAAGCTTTCTTT. Its translation is CASSLDLVGPEAFF.

This chain joins TRBV11-2 and TRBJ1-4; D not resolved. The V end was cut by 0 bases, the J end by 1 base, with 9 bases between. The germline CDR1 and CDR2 sequences are SGHAT and FQNNGV. The CDR3 totals 16 residues. CDR3 DNA sequence: TGTGCCAGCAGCTTAGACTCCACGATAACTAATGAAAAACTGTTTTTT. Its translation is CASSLDSTITNEKLFF.

The chain has TRBV5-6 and TRBJ2-1, with 14 bases identical to TRBD2. The CDR3 runs 18 residues. V lost 5 bases to trimming and J lost 0 bases; unmatched junction nucleotides: 7. Germline V CDR1 and CDR2: SGHDT, YYEEEE. The CDR3 nucleotides are TGTGCCAGCAGATCGACTAGCGGGGGGGCGAACTCCTACAATGAGCAGTTCTTC. This sequence encodes CASRSTSGGANSYNEQFF.

In its sample, this clone was seen a few times. The chain carries TRBV6-1 and TRBJ1-1; D is unresolved. Trimming pared 4 bases from V and 3 bases from J, leaving 9 bases between. Per germline, CDR1 MNHNS and CDR2 SASEGT. The length of the CDR3 is 13 residues. CDR3 DNA: TGTGCCAGCAGTGTAGTACCAGACACTGAAGCTTTCTTT. It specifies CASSVVPDTEAFF.

In its sample, this clone was seen once. This sequence joins TRBV6-1 and TRBJ2-7; possible D gene TRBD2, 6 bases. V lost 6 bases and J lost 3, with 18 bases in between. The CDR3 sequence is 15 residues long. Germline-derived CDR1 and CDR2 are MNHNS and SASEGT. CDR3 coding DNA: TGTGCCAGCAGGGAGGGGACGGCACTCTTCTACGAGCAGTACTTC. Residues: CASREGTALFYEQYF.

This sequence joins TRBV6-1 and TRBJ1-1; D gene ambiguous. Germline V gene lookup returns CDR1 MNHNS and CDR2 SASEGT. Trimming removed 5 bases from V and 11 bases from J, with 18 bases in between. The CDR3 length is 13 residues. CDR3 in DNA: TGTGCCAGCAGTTCTCCCAGTGCCTCCAAGGCTTTCTTT. As protein: CASSSPSASKAFF.

V gene TRBV10-3 combines with J gene TRBJ2-5; 11 bases line up with TRBD2. CDR1 ENHRY and CDR2 SYGVKD come from the germline V gene. There are 15 residues in the CDR3. Trimming removed 4 bases from V and 5 bases from J; junction bases left unmatched: 6. The DNA of the CDR3 is TGTGCCATCAGTGTTAGCGGGGGGGCCCTCGAGACCCAGTACTTC. Protein: CAISVSGGALETQYF.

In its sample, this clone ranks as large. This chain links TRBV10-3 with TRBJ2-1; D is possibly TRBD2 (7 bases). V lost 3 bases and J lost 8, with 14 bases in between. Germline lookup yields CDR1 ENHRY and CDR2 SYGVKD. This CDR3 is built from 14 residues. The CDR3 DNA follows: TGTGCCATCAGTGATGGGGGGGGCTTGGATGAGCAGTTCTTC. It codes for CAISDGGGLDEQFF.

V and J are TRBV6-5 and TRBJ1-2; D gene ambiguous. Per the germline V gene, CDR1 is MNHEY and CDR2 is SVGAGI. The ends were cut back, 5 bases at V and 0 bases at J, with 13 bases in the middle. The CDR3 has 15 amino acids. CDR3 DNA: TGTGCCAGCAGTAGCCCGACACTAACTAACTATGGCTACACCTTC. Protein product: CASSSPTLTNYGYTF.

This clone has more than one count but fewer than ten. CDR3 protein: CASMLPGGEKLFF. In DNA form, the CDR3 reads TGTGCCAGCATGTTGCCCGGGGGTGAAAAACTGTTTTTT. The gene calls are TRBV6-5 and TRBJ1-4, with D tentatively TRBD1 (5 bases). The CDR3 length is 13 residues. Per the germline V gene, CDR1 is MNHEY and CDR2 is SVGAGI. The ends were cut back, 7 bases at V and 7 bases at J, with 13 bases in the middle.

This clone has a single count. For the CDR3, the DNA is TGTGCCAGCAGTCCCCTCGGAGGGGCCGGGGCCAACGTCCTGACTTTC. It specifies CASSPLGGAGANVLTF. V usage is TRBV27 and J usage is TRBJ2-6, with D maybe TRBD2 (6 bases). The CDR3 has 16 residues. The germline CDR1 and CDR2 sequences are MNHEY and SMNVEV (reference sequence). Trimming removed 5 bases from V and 4 bases from J, with 15 bases in between.

Only one count was recorded for this clone. The chain recombines TRBV19 with TRBJ1-6, with unresolved D. There are 13 residues in the CDR3. Germline V lookup: CDR1 LNHDA, CDR2 SQIVND (reference sequence). Trimming removed 2 bases from V and 11 bases from J, with 10 bases in between. In DNA, the CDR3 is TGTGCCAGTAGTATAAGCGGAGGGACACCCCTCCACTTT. The encoded protein is CASSISGGTPLHF.